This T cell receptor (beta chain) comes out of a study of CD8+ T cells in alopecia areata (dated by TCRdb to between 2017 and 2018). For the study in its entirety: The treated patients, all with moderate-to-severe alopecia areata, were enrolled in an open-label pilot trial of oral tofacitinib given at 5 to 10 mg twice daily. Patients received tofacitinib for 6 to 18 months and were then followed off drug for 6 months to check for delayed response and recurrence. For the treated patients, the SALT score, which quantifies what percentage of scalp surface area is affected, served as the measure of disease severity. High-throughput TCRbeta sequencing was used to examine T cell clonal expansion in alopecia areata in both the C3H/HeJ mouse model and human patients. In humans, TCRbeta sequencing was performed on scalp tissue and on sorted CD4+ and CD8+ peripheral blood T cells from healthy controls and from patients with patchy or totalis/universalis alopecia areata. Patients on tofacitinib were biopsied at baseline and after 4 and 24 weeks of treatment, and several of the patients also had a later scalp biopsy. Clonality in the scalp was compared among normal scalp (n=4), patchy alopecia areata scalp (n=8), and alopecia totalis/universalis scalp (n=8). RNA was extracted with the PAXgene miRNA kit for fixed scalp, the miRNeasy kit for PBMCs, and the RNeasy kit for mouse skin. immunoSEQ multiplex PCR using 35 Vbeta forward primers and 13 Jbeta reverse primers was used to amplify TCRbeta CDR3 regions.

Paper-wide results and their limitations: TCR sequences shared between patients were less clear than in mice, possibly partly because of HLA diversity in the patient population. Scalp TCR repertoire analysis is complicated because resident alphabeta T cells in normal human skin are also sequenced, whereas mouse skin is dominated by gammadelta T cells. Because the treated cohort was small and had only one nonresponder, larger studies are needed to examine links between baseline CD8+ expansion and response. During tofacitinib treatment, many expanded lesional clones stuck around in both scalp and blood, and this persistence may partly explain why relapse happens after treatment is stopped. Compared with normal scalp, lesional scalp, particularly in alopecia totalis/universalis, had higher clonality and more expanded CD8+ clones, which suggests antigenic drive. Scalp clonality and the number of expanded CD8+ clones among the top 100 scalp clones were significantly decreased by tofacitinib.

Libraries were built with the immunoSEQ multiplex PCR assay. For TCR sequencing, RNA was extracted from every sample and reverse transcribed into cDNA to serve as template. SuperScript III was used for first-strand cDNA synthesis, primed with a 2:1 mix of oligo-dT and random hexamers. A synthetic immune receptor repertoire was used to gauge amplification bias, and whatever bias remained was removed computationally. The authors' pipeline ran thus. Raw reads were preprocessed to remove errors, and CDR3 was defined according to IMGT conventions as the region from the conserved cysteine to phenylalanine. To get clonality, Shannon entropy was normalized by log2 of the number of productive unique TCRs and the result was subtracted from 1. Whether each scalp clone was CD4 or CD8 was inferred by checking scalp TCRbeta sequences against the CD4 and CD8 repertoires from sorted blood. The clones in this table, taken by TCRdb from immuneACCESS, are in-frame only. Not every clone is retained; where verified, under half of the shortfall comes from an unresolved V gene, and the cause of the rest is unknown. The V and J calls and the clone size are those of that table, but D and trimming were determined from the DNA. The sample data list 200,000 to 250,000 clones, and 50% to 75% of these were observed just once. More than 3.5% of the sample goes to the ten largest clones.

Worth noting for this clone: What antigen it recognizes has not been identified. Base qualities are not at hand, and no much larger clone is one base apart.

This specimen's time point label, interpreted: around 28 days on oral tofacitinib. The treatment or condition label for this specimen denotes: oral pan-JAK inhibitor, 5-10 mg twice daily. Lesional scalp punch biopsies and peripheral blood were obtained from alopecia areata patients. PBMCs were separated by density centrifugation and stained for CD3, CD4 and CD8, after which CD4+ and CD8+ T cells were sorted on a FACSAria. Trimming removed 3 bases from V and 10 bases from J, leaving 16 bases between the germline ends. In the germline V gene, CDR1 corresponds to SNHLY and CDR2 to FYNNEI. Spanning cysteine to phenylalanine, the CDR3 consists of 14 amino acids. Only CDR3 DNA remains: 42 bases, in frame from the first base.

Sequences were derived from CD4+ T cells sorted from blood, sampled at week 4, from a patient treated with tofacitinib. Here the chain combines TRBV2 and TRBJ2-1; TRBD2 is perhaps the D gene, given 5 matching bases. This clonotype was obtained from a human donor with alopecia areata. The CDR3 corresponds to CASSDRTLSFEQFF. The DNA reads TGTGCCAGCAGTGATAGGACTTTAAGTTTCGAGCAGTTCTTC.